A selection of T cell receptor beta chains follows, all from one sample in a study of T cell repertoires in cytomegalovirus infection. The antigens for these receptors are not known. TCRdb called the reads again in MiXCR, with one record for every CDR3 protein. Among 40,000 to 55,000 distinct CDR3 sequences listed, about a fifth were seen once. The sample was CD8+ T cells from cultured PBMCs, taken from culture after CMV antigen stimulation. The source of these receptors is a human donor in good health (CMV status not recorded). Some clones in this sample may be carry-over from other donors' samples. The CDR3 runs from the conserved cysteine through the conserved F or W. The D gene is left open where the match is weak. Size is stated for part of the rows, as once, few or many counts, or as a class when the clone is expanded.

TRBD2	TRBV5-5	NA	TRBJ2-1	CASSRTSGNYNEQFF	TGTGCCAGCAGCCGGACTAGCGGAAACTACAATGAGCAGTTCTTC
NA	TRBV7-3	NA	TRBJ2-5	CASSLGGSETQYF	TGTGCCAGCAGCTTAGGAGGTTCGGAGACCCAGTACTTC
TRBD2	TRBV7-8	few	TRBJ2-1	CASSSGLAAPNEQFF	TGTGCCAGCAGCTCGGGACTAGCGGCCCCCAATGAGCAGTTCTTC
NA	TRBV27	few	TRBJ2-7	CASGLTGPYEQYF	TGTGCCAGCGGCCTGACAGGACCGTACGAGCAGTACTTC
NA	TRBV7-8	few	TRBJ1-6	CASSLGGSGGNSPLHF	TGTGCCAGCAGCTTAGGAGGTTCCGGGGGTAATTCACCCCTCCACTTT
NA	TRBV7-6	NA	TRBJ1-4	CASSYRDATNEKLFF	TGTGCCAGCAGCTATAGGGATGCAACTAATGAAAAACTGTTTTTT
NA	TRBV15	once	TRBJ2-6	CATSATGSGANVLTF	TGTGCCACCAGCGCGACAGGCTCTGGGGCCAACGTCCTGACTTTC
TRBD1	TRBV28	few	TRBJ2-3	CASSTEGQVLEDTQYF	TGTGCCAGCAGCACTGAGGGACAGGTGTTGGAAGATACGCAGTATTTT
NA	TRBV12-3/TRBV12-4	NA	TRBJ1-6	CASRSPDGGFRSPLHF	TGTGCCAGCAGGTCCCCGGACGGGGGGTTTCGGTCACCCCTCCACTTT
TRBD1	TRBV7-9	NA	TRBJ2-1	CASSFATGGAEQFF	TGTGCCAGCAGCTTCGCCACAGGGGGCGCGGAGCAGTTCTTC
NA	TRBV24-1	few	TRBJ2-2	CATSDKEAVRPGELFF	TGTGCCACCAGTGATAAGGAGGCGGTTCGGCCCGGGGAGCTGTTTTTT
NA	TRBV2	few	TRBJ1-5	CASSGTGGRSNQPQHF	TGTGCCAGCTCCGGCACAGGAGGGCGATCAAATCAGCCCCAGCATTTT
TRBD2	TRBV12-3/TRBV12-4	few	TRBJ2-5	CASSLGSGGRETQYF	TGTGCCAGCAGTTTGGGTAGCGGGGGTCGGGAGACCCAGTACTTC
NA	TRBV27	few	TRBJ1-4	CASSFRSMATNEKLFF	TGTGCCAGCAGTTTTCGGTCGATGGCAACTAATGAAAAACTGTTTTTT
TRBD2	TRBV5-5	NA	TRBJ2-3	CASSLDGGGADTQYF	TGTGCCAGCAGCTTGGACGGGGGGGGCGCAGATACGCAGTATTTT
TRBD1	TRBV7-9	few	TRBJ2-5	CASSSTGQSVQETQYF	TGTGCCAGCAGCTCGACGGGACAGAGTGTCCAAGAGACCCAGTACTTC
NA	TRBV12-3/TRBV12-4	NA	TRBJ1-1	CASSLGSWRTLGTEAFF	TGTGCCAGCAGTTTAGGGAGTTGGCGGACTTTGGGCACTGAAGCTTTCTTT